Listed here is a single T cell receptor beta chain. Its antigen remains unknown. Deletions cut 3 bases from V and 2 bases from J, with 7 bases between. The CDR3 has 13 residues. From germline, CDR1 is LNHDA and CDR2 SQIVND (reference sequence). The data originate from a study of cytomegalovirus exposure and HLA in healthy donors. Across the whole study: There were about 85 million unique TCRs (from HLA-typed donors) in an early data release.

Whole-study results and caveats: An analysis done earlier found most TCR beta V segments productive about 90% or about 30% of the time.

Both 60 Vbeta primers and 13 Jbeta primers went into the PCR. Generated by immunoSEQ multiplex PCR, the TCRdb table keeps only in-frame clones and is missing some. The sample lists some 130,000 clones; 65% to 80% were seen once. The genes are TRBV19 and TRBJ1-1; D perhaps matches TRBD1 (5 bases). The sequence came from a human donor in good health. Material: PBMCs. For the CDR3, the DNA is TGTGCCAGTAGTATCCAGGGTAACACTGAAGCTTTCTTT. Translated: CASSIQGNTEAFF.